The TCR beta chain described here comes from a study of blood T cell repertoires in COVID-19. CDR1 is MNHEY and CDR2 is SVGAGI in the germline V gene. Trimming took off 6 bases at V and 1 base at J, with 9 bases between the two ends. The CDR3 sequence is 13 residues long. This clone was detected only a few times. Only in-frame clones appear in the TCRdb table, and some are missing; sequencing was by immunoSEQ multiplex PCR. The sample has 26,000 or so clones; around 89% are singletons. The rearrangement uses TRBV6-5 and TRBJ1-1; maybe TRBD1 (5 bases). Sample: peripheral blood. The origin of this receptor is a human donor in a cohort sampled during active COVID-19. The CDR3 protein is CASSLTANTEAFF. CDR3 DNA sequence: TGTGCCAGCAGCCTGACAGCGAACACTGAAGCTTTCTTT.